Listed below are T cell receptor beta chains from one sample, sequenced in a study of shared clonotypes between healthy human individuals. Some clones are missing from TCRdb's copy, which holds only in-frame ones; the method was immunoSEQ multiplex PCR. The sample carries under 2.5 million clones, 85% to 95% recorded once. Sequenced input: naive CD4+ T cells from PBMCs. The receptor set was obtained from a man aged 18-30 years in good health. Some clones in this sample may be carry-over from other donors' samples. Both conserved end residues are part of each CDR3. Each record gives: clone size, V gene, J gene, D gene, CDR3 DNA, CDR3 protein. The D gene is left open where the match is weak. Size is omitted from some rows. Given values are once, few, many or a class for expanded clones.

>-|TRBV5-4|TRBJ2-5|TRBD1
TGTGCCAGCAGCTCCCAGGACAGGTACCAAGAGACCCAGTACTTC
CASSSQDRYQETQYF
>once|TRBV29-1|TRBJ2-1|TRBD2
TGCAGCGTCCGCGGGGGGACATGGAATGAGCAGTTCTTC
CSVRGGTWNEQFF
>-|TRBV28|TRBJ1-5|-
TGTGCCAGCAGTCTTCAATCCTCGACGGTTAGCAATCAGCCCCAGCATTTT
CASSLQSSTVSNQPQHF
>-|TRBV21-1|TRBJ2-1|-
TGTGCCAGCAGCAAAGTTAAAGCGGGGCCTACCTACAATGAGCAGTTCTTC
CASSKVKAGPTYNEQFF
>-|TRBV18|TRBJ2-5|-
TGTGCCAGCTCACCACGGCTAGCCGGGGAGACCCAGTACTTC
CASSPRLAGETQYF
>-|TRBV28|TRBJ2-7|TRBD1
TGTGCCAGCAGTCCCACGCTGGGACAGGGTGCCCCTGCCTCCTACGAGCAGTACTTC
CASSPTLGQGAPASYEQYF
>-|TRBV20-1|TRBJ1-2|TRBD1
TGCAGTGCTACCGGGACAGATGGCTACACCTTC
CSATGTDGYTF
>-|TRBV30|TRBJ1-4|TRBD1
TGTGCCACACCGGGACAGGGGTTTGAAAAACTGTTTTTT
CATPGQGFEKLFF
>-|TRBV27|TRBJ2-2|TRBD2
TGTGCCAGCAGTTTGCCTAGCGGGGGCGCCGGGGAGCTGTTTTTT
CASSLPSGGAGELFF
>-|TRBV25-1|TRBJ2-3|TRBD1
TGTGCCAGCAGTGAATCTCAACAGGGGTCCCCAGATACGCAGTATTTT
CASSESQQGSPDTQYF
>-|TRBV5-4|TRBJ2-3|TRBD2
TGTGCCAGCAGCACCCGGACTAGCAGCACAGATACGCAGTATTTT
CASSTRTSSTDTQYF
>-|TRBV27|TRBJ2-5|-
TGTGCCAGCAGTTTTGAAAGGGGCGGAGGGGAGACCCAGTACTTC
CASSFERGGGETQYF
>-|TRBV5-1|TRBJ2-1|TRBD2
TGCGCCAGCAGCTTGGAAGGGACTAGTGGGGTTCGAAATGAGCAGTTCTTC
CASSLEGTSGVRNEQFF
>-|TRBV5-4|TRBJ2-1|TRBD2
TGTGCCAGCAGCTCAGCGAGCGGGAGGGAGCCCCACAATGAGCAGTTCTTC
CASSSASGREPHNEQFF
>-|TRBV28|TRBJ2-7|-
TGTGCCAGCAGTCTACCGACGACTTCCTACGAGCAGTACTTC
CASSLPTTSYEQYF
>-|TRBV28|TRBJ2-7|-
TGTGCCAGCACCCCGGCCCCGGGGGCGAGGGAGCAGTACTTC
CASTPAPGAREQYF
>-|TRBV6-4|TRBJ1-5|-
TGTGCCAGCAGTGACCGCAGGGCGGATCAGCCCCAGCATTTT
CASSDRRADQPQHF
>-|TRBV29-1|TRBJ1-1|-
TGCAGCGTGGACAGACTGAACACTGAAGCTTTCTTT
CSVDRLNTEAFF
>-|TRBV29-1|TRBJ1-1|TRBD1
TGCAGCGTTGAGAAGCCCAGGGGGCGGAACACTGAAGCTTTCTTT
CSVEKPRGRNTEAFF
>-|TRBV19|TRBJ2-3|TRBD1
TGTGCCAGTAGTGACCGACCACAGGGGACAGATACGCAGTATTTT
CASSDRPQGTDTQYF
>-|TRBV4-2|TRBJ2-7|TRBD2
TGTGCCAGCAGCCAAGAGGGTAGCGGGAGGGCCTTCTCCGAGCAGTACTTC
CASSQEGSGRAFSEQYF
>once|TRBV7-8|TRBJ2-2|TRBD1
TGTGCCAGCAGCTTAGACAGGGGTGACACCGGGGAGCTGTTTTTT
CASSLDRGDTGELFF
>-|TRBV28|TRBJ2-4|-
TGTGCCAGCAGGGGGGGCGGGGTTTCGTGGAACAAAAACATTCAGTACTTC
CASRGGGVSWNKNIQYF
>-|TRBV2|TRBJ2-2|TRBD1
TGTGCCAGCAGTGTAGGGACAGGGAACACCGGGGAGCTGTTTTTT
CASSVGTGNTGELFF
>-|TRBV28|TRBJ1-4|-
TGTGCCAGCAGTTTAAGTACAACTAATGAAAAACTGTTTTTT
CASSLSTTNEKLFF
>-|TRBV29-1|TRBJ2-1|TRBD2
TGCAGCGTTGAAGGGTCCTCGCGACTAGCCGATGAGCAGTTCTTC
CSVEGSSRLADEQFF
>-|TRBV9|TRBJ2-1|-
TGTGCCAGCAGCGTAGAGGGGTCTTTGAGGAATGAGCAGTTCTTC
CASSVEGSLRNEQFF
>-|TRBV7-2|TRBJ2-7|-
TGTGCCAGCAGCTTCCGAAGGGCAGGAACTTCCTACGAGCAGTACTTC
CASSFRRAGTSYEQYF
>-|TRBV27|TRBJ2-3|TRBD1
TGTGCCAGCAGCCGGCGTGACAGGGGGACAGATACGCAGTATTTT
CASSRRDRGTDTQYF
>once|TRBV5-1|TRBJ2-7|TRBD2
TGCGCCAGTGCCCGACTAGCGTATGGGGACGAGCAGTACTTC
CASARLAYGDEQYF
>once|TRBV7-3|TRBJ2-3|TRBD2
TGTGCCAGCAGCTTACGGTTCCAGCGGGAGGGCTTGGAAGATACGCAGTATTTT
CASSLRFQREGLEDTQYF
>once|TRBV6-1|TRBJ1-4|-
TGTGCCAGCAGTGAAAGAAATGGGGAGTGGGAAAAACTGTTTTTT
CASSERNGEWEKLFF
>few|TRBV30|TRBJ1-1|TRBD1
TGTGCCTGGAGCAATGATTGGGACAGGGAAGCTTTCTTT
CAWSNDWDREAFF
>-|TRBV18|TRBJ2-7|-
TGTGCCAGCTCACCGCCGAATAGCGGACCTAACTCCTACGAGCAGTACTTC
CASSPPNSGPNSYEQYF
>-|TRBV6-6|TRBJ2-7|TRBD2
TGTGCCAGCACCGAAGCCGGGACTAGCGGAGGCTACGAGCAGTACTTC
CASTEAGTSGGYEQYF
>few|TRBV29-1|TRBJ1-2|-
TGCAGCGTAGGGACGGTCTATGGCTACACCTTC
CSVGTVYGYTF
>-|TRBV14|TRBJ2-5|-
TGTGCCAGCAGCCAAGGAAAGACGGGGCCCCTCTACCTCCAAGAGACCCAGTACTTC
CASSQGKTGPLYLQETQYF
>-|TRBV15|TRBJ2-7|TRBD2
TGTGCCACCAGCCCCCGACTAGCGGGAGAGTTCACCTACGAGCAGTACTTC
CATSPRLAGEFTYEQYF
>-|TRBV27|TRBJ2-3|-
TGTGCCAGCCTACCCTTCGGGGGCGGCACAGATACGCAGTATTTT
CASLPFGGGTDTQYF
>-|TRBV4-2|TRBJ2-1|-
TGTGCCAGCAGCCAAGACTTAGGGCCGCACAATGAGCAGTTCTTC
CASSQDLGPHNEQFF
>few|TRBV6-5|TRBJ1-1|-
TGTGCCAGCAGTTACTCCGACAGGACCGAAGCTTTCTTT
CASSYSDRTEAFF
>-|TRBV28|TRBJ2-3|TRBD1
TGTGCCAGCAGTGAGGCGGGCGGGACAGGGGATACGCAGTATTTT
CASSEAGGTGDTQYF
>-|TRBV19|TRBJ2-5|TRBD2
TGTGCCAGTAGTATAGATCTGGCGGGAGTAAAGGAGACCCAGTACTTC
CASSIDLAGVKETQYF
>-|TRBV2|TRBJ1-1|-
TGTGCCAGCAGTGGGGTGGCCAGTGGCACTGAAGCTTTCTTT
CASSGVASGTEAFF
>once|TRBV7-2|TRBJ2-5|TRBD1
TGTGCCAGCAGCTTCAGGACAGGTCGAGAGACCCAGTACTTC
CASSFRTGRETQYF
>-|TRBV13|TRBJ2-1|-
TGTGCCAGCAGCCTACTTGGGGACCGGTGGTACTCCTACAATGAGCAGTTCTTC
CASSLLGDRWYSYNEQFF
>-|TRBV6-5|TRBJ1-5|-
TGTGCCAGCAGTTACGGGGGGTATCAGCCCCAGCATTTT
CASSYGGYQPQHF
>once|TRBV6-1|TRBJ2-5|TRBD1
TGTGCCAGCAGTGACCGGGACCGCAGGGGGTTGGAGACCCAGTACTTC
CASSDRDRRGLETQYF
>once|TRBV5-4|TRBJ2-2|-
TGTGCCAGCAGTCCCGGGGCGGGGCTGAACACCGGGGAGCTGTTTTTT
CASSPGAGLNTGELFF
>-|TRBV28|TRBJ2-6|-
TGTGCCAGCAGTTTTGCTTTAAGTTCCTCTGGGGCCAACGTCCTGACTTTC
CASSFALSSSGANVLTF
>-|TRBV5-1|TRBJ2-1|TRBD2
TGCGCCAGCAGCTTGTATAGCGGGTCCTACAATGAGCAGTTCTTC
CASSLYSGSYNEQFF
>-|TRBV2|TRBJ2-5|TRBD1
TGTGCCAGCAGCGGTGACAGGGTGGAAGAGACCCAGTACTTC
CASSGDRVEETQYF
>-|TRBV4-2|TRBJ2-5|-
TGTGCCAGCAGCCCAGACAGGAACCAAGAGACCCAGTACTTC
CASSPDRNQETQYF
>-|TRBV9|TRBJ2-1|TRBD2
TGTGCCAGCAGCGTAGGTCCGGGAGGGCCAGGAAGAAATGAGCAGTTCTTC
CASSVGPGGPGRNEQFF
>-|TRBV28|TRBJ2-7|-
TGTGCCAGCAGTTATCGTAGTAGGATAAGCTCCTACGAGCAGTACTTC
CASSYRSRISSYEQYF
>-|TRBV6-6|TRBJ2-5|-
TGTGCCAGCAGTTCCACCGGACAGACTAAACAAGAGACCCAGTACTTC
CASSSTGQTKQETQYF
>-|TRBV7-2|TRBJ1-2|-
TGTGCCAGCAACAATCGCGGGGGCGCGCATGGCTACACCTTC
CASNNRGGAHGYTF
>-|TRBV29-1|TRBJ2-1|-
TGCAGCGTAGCCAGGGGGGATGAGCAGTTCTTC
CSVARGDEQFF
>-|TRBV6-6|TRBJ1-1|-
TGTGCCAGCAGTTACTCCCCAGCTCAGAACACTGAAGCTTTCTTT
CASSYSPAQNTEAFF